These T cell receptor beta chains were read from a single sample in a study of OX40 agonist ivuxolimab in advanced cancers. Profiled with immunoSEQ multiplex PCR; TCRdb holds only in-frame clones, not every one. This table holds roughly 54,000 clones, 70% to 90% found once. The source material was CD4+ or CD8+ T cells sorted from blood, sampled in a trial of the OX40 agonist ivuxolimab. Receptors were obtained from an adult with an advanced solid tumor such as melanoma, head and neck, liver or kidney cancer. The CDR3 runs from the conserved cysteine through the conserved F or W. The D gene is left open where the match is weak. Clone sizes are given selectively: once, few, many, or a class where the clone is expanded.

size: -
V: TRBV7-2
D: -
J: TRBJ2-1
CDR3: CASSLGGQNNEQFF
DNA: TGTGCCAGCAGCCTAGGGGGGCAGAACAATGAGCAGTTCTTC

size: -
V: TRBV18
D: -
J: TRBJ2-2
CDR3: CASSPSSAANTGELFF
DNA: TGTGCCAGCTCACCATCCTCAGCTGCGAACACCGGGGAGCTGTTTTTT

size: few
V: TRBV7-7
D: -
J: TRBJ1-3
CDR3: CASSFRGGAAGNTIYF
DNA: TGTGCCAGCAGCTTCCGGGGGGGGGCGGCTGGAAACACCATATATTTT

size: -
V: TRBV10-3
D: -
J: TRBJ2-1
CDR3: CAISESRGEQFF
DNA: TGTGCCATCAGTGAGTCGAGAGGGGAGCAGTTCTTC

size: -
V: TRBV11-2
D: -
J: TRBJ1-1
CDR3: CASSLDHITEAFF
DNA: TGTGCCAGCAGCTTAGATCATATCACTGAAGCTTTCTTT

size: -
V: TRBV5-1
D: TRBD1
J: TRBJ2-7
CDR3: CASSLLFPGTGGKREQYF
DNA: TGCGCCAGCAGCCTGCTTTTCCCCGGGACAGGGGGCAAGCGCGAGCAGTACTTC

size: -
V: TRBV5-1
D: TRBD2
J: TRBJ2-7
CDR3: CASSWGLAGGSYEQYF
DNA: TGCGCCAGCAGCTGGGGGTTAGCGGGAGGGTCCTACGAGCAGTACTTC

size: -
V: TRBV14
D: -
J: TRBJ2-2
CDR3: CASSQARPGELFF
DNA: TGTGCCAGCAGCCAAGCCCGACCCGGGGAGCTGTTTTTT

size: once
V: TRBV6-5
D: -
J: TRBJ2-6
CDR3: CASSSLISGANVLTF
DNA: TGTGCCAGCAGTTCCTTGATTTCTGGGGCCAACGTCCTGACTTTC

size: once
V: TRBV18
D: -
J: TRBJ1-3
CDR3: CASSPTPRISGNTIYF
DNA: TGTGCCAGCTCACCGACCCCAAGGATCTCTGGAAACACCATATATTTT

size: -
V: TRBV30
D: -
J: TRBJ2-7
CDR3: CAWSRLGPYEQYF
DNA: TGTGCCTGGAGTCGGCTGGGACCCTACGAGCAGTACTTC

size: once
V: TRBV30
D: -
J: TRBJ1-4
CDR3: CAWDRDSSKEKLFF
DNA: TGTGCCTGGGACCGGGACTCCTCTAAGGAAAAACTGTTTTTT

size: -
V: TRBV30
D: -
J: TRBJ2-5
CDR3: CAWSPRRIETQYF
DNA: TGTGCCTGGAGCCCCCGTAGGATCGAGACCCAGTACTTC

size: -
V: TRBV28
D: -
J: TRBJ1-2
CDR3: CASSSGSSGGYTF
DNA: TGTGCCAGCAGTTCCGGGTCCAGTGGGGGCTACACCTTC

size: -
V: TRBV7-2
D: -
J: TRBJ1-2
CDR3: CASSLGVRGYTF
DNA: TGTGCCAGCAGCTTAGGGGTTAGGGGCTACACCTTC

size: -
V: TRBV5-5
D: TRBD1
J: TRBJ2-2
CDR3: CASSRQGGNTGELFF
DNA: TGTGCCAGCAGCCGACAGGGGGGAAACACCGGGGAGCTGTTTTTT

size: few
V: TRBV9
D: -
J: TRBJ1-5
CDR3: CASSVGIGSGGNQPQHF
DNA: TGTGCCAGCAGCGTAGGTATCGGGTCAGGGGGCAATCAGCCCCAGCATTTT

size: -
V: TRBV14
D: -
J: TRBJ2-7
CDR3: CASSQEDSYEQYF
DNA: TGTGCCAGCAGCCAAGAGGATTCCTACGAGCAGTACTTC

size: -
V: TRBV6-5
D: -
J: TRBJ2-1
CDR3: CASSSPRKDYNEQFF
DNA: TGTGCCAGCAGCTCACCACGGAAGGACTACAATGAGCAGTTCTTC

size: once
V: TRBV7-9
D: -
J: TRBJ2-3
CDR3: CASSPQLSGWSDTQYF
DNA: TGTGCCAGCAGCCCCCAGTTATCGGGTTGGTCAGATACGCAGTATTTT

size: -
V: TRBV6-5
D: TRBD1
J: TRBJ1-1
CDR3: CASSGPGQGAAFF
DNA: TGTGCCAGCAGTGGACCGGGACAGGGAGCAGCCTTCTTT

size: -
V: TRBV2
D: -
J: TRBJ1-4
CDR3: CASSSTGTGNEKLFF
DNA: TGTGCCAGCAGTTCTACCGGGACGGGTAATGAAAAACTGTTTTTT

size: -
V: TRBV9
D: -
J: TRBJ1-1
CDR3: CASSIGVNTEAFF
DNA: TGTGCCAGCAGCATCGGGGTGAACACTGAAGCTTTCTTT

size: -
V: TRBV6-1
D: TRBD1
J: TRBJ1-5
CDR3: CASSGTGHQPQHF
DNA: TGTGCCAGCAGCGGGACAGGGCATCAGCCCCAGCATTTT

size: -
V: TRBV6-5
D: TRBD1
J: TRBJ2-5
CDR3: CASSRGETQYF
DNA: TGTGCCAGCAGCAGGGGGGAGACCCAGTACTTC

size: -
V: TRBV7-2
D: TRBD1
J: TRBJ2-1
CDR3: CASSHSWTGDNEQFF
DNA: TGTGCCAGCAGCCACTCTTGGACAGGGGACAATGAGCAGTTCTTC

size: -
V: TRBV29-1
D: TRBD1
J: TRBJ2-7
CDR3: CSASGTGGHEQYF
DNA: TGCAGCGCCTCCGGGACAGGGGGCCACGAGCAGTACTTC

size: -
V: TRBV28
D: -
J: TRBJ2-5
CDR3: CASSLGGVGETQYF
DNA: TGTGCCAGCAGTTTAGGCGGGGTTGGGGAGACCCAGTACTTC

size: -
V: TRBV6-1
D: -
J: TRBJ2-6
CDR3: CASIPAHSGANVLTF
DNA: TGTGCCAGCATCCCCGCCCACTCTGGGGCCAACGTCCTGACTTTC

size: -
V: TRBV9
D: -
J: TRBJ1-6
CDR3: CASSVTGLNSPLHF
DNA: TGTGCCAGCAGCGTAACAGGGCTTAATTCACCCCTCCACTTT